This is a list of T cell receptor beta chains from one sample in a study of cytomegalovirus exposure and HLA in healthy donors. Sequenced by immunoSEQ multiplex PCR; TCRdb stores in-frame clones only, minus some. Altogether about 120,000 clones are present, about 60% being singletons, with the ten largest covering about 9.1%. The material sequenced was PBMCs. All receptors derive from a man aged 35 to 55 in good health and CMV-seropositive. CDR3s include the opening cysteine and the closing phenylalanine or tryptophan. Fields, in order: clone size, V gene, D gene, J gene, CDR3 DNA, CDR3 protein. D genes are given only for firm matches. For some rows the clone size is stated as once, few or many, or as a class when expanded; others skip it.

once	TRBV2	.	TRBJ2-1	TGTGCCAGCAGTGAATGGTTTCGGCTAGCACAGAACAATGAGCAGTTCTTC	CASSEWFRLAQNNEQFF
few	TRBV11-2	TRBD2	TRBJ2-5	TGTGCCAGCAGCTTATCCTGGGCAACCATGGCGGGGGGCTCCGGGACCCAGTACTTC	CASSLSWATMAGGSGTQYF
.	TRBV7-3	.	TRBJ1-1	TGTGCCAGCAGCTTAACCGCCGGTTCTGAAGCTTTCTTT	CASSLTAGSEAFF
.	TRBV5-6	.	TRBJ1-1	TGTGCCAGCAGCTTGCGGGGTATCGGCACTGAAGCTTTCTTT	CASSLRGIGTEAFF
.	TRBV12-2	.	TRBJ2-5	TGTGCAAGTCGCAAGAGACAGGGACGGTACCAAGAGACCCAGTACTTC	CASRKRQGRYQETQYF
.	TRBV18	.	TRBJ1-6	TGTGCCAGCTCACCGGACAGTCCTAATTCACCCCTCCACTTT	CASSPDSPNSPLHF
.	TRBV7-2	TRBD2	TRBJ2-7	TGTGCCAGCAGCACGACTAGCGGGGTAAGGGGAGAGCAGTACTTC	CASSTTSGVRGEQYF
few	TRBV18	TRBD2	TRBJ2-1	TGTGCCAGCTCGCGGACTAGCTCCTACAATGAGCAGTTCTTC	CASSRTSSYNEQFF
few	TRBV28	.	TRBJ2-4	TGTGCCACCGAACAGGGAGGGTTGAAAAACATTCAGTACTTC	CATEQGGLKNIQYF
.	TRBV4-3	TRBD1	TRBJ2-2	TGCGCCAGCAGCCAGGAGACAGGGTTCGCCGGGGAGCTGTTTTTT	CASSQETGFAGELFF
few	TRBV6-1	TRBD1	TRBJ1-5	TGTGCCAGTAAGCAGGGACAGGGGAATCAGCCCCAGCATTTT	CASKQGQGNQPQHF
few	TRBV5-4	TRBD2	TRBJ2-5	TGTGCCAGCAGCAGGGGACTAGCAGGTCGAGAGACCCAGTACTTC	CASSRGLAGRETQYF
.	TRBV5-4	TRBD1	TRBJ2-5	TGTGCCAGCAGCTTCAGGACAGGGGAGACCCAGTACTTC	CASSFRTGETQYF
.	TRBV18	.	TRBJ1-4	TGTGCCAGCTCACCAGGGACATCTACTAATGAAAAACTGTTTTTT	CASSPGTSTNEKLFF
.	TRBV6-5	.	TRBJ2-5	TGTGCCAGCAGTTACGAGGAGGGGGCGGGGGAGACCCAGTACTTC	CASSYEEGAGETQYF
.	TRBV7-9	.	TRBJ2-7	TGTGCCAGCAGCGTACCACAGGTCTCCTACGAGCAGTACTTC	CASSVPQVSYEQYF
.	TRBV27	.	TRBJ2-1	TGTGCCAGCAGTTTACTGGCGGGATCCTACAATGAGCAGTTCTTC	CASSLLAGSYNEQFF
.	TRBV7-8	TRBD1	TRBJ2-5	TGTGCCAGCAGCCCCACTTACATCGGACAGGGGAGTGGGGAGACCCAGTACTTC	CASSPTYIGQGSGETQYF
.	TRBV7-4	.	TRBJ1-1	TGTGCCAGCAGCTTAGGTCCTTACAGGGTGTGGGGCACTGAAGCTTTCTTT	CASSLGPYRVWGTEAFF
few	TRBV5-1	.	TRBJ1-2	TGCGCCAGCAGCTTGGACAGGGTCGGCTATGGCTACACCTTC	CASSLDRVGYGYTF
.	TRBV6-5	.	TRBJ1-1	TGTGCCAGCAGTACCCCGGGTGAAGCTTTCTTT	CASSTPGEAFF
.	TRBV18	.	TRBJ1-5	TGTGCCAGCTCACCAATCGGCCCAGCGGGGAATCAGCCCCAGCATTTT	CASSPIGPAGNQPQHF
few	TRBV7-2	.	TRBJ2-5	TGTGCCAGCAGCCGGAGCGGGCGGGAGACCCAGTACTTC	CASSRSGRETQYF
.	TRBV6-5	.	TRBJ1-2	TGTGCCAGCAGTTACTCGCAGCTGCAGGGTGGCTACACCTTC	CASSYSQLQGGYTF
.	TRBV5-1	.	TRBJ1-5	TGCGCCAGCAGCTGGGGACAAGGAAATCAGCCCCAGCATTTT	CASSWGQGNQPQHF
few	TRBV29-1	.	TRBJ1-1	TGCAGCGTTGAATTACAGGGAGTTGAAGCTTTCTTT	CSVELQGVEAFF
few	TRBV5-1	TRBD1	TRBJ2-2	TGCGCCAGCACCCGACAGGGGGAAGGAACCGGGGAGCTGTTTTTT	CASTRQGEGTGELFF
.	TRBV7-2	TRBD1	TRBJ2-1	TGTGCCAGCAGCTTAGTGGGACAGGGGGTCGATGAGCAGTTCTTC	CASSLVGQGVDEQFF
.	TRBV5-6	.	TRBJ1-5	TGTGCCAGCAACAGGGACCGTCAGCCCCAGCATTTT	CASNRDRQPQHF
few	TRBV6-1	.	TRBJ1-2	TGTGCCAGCAGCCACGGTGGCTACACCTTC	CASSHGGYTF
few	TRBV11-3	TRBD1	TRBJ2-7	TGTGCCAGAACCCCGGGGCTGACAGGGGGCTACGAGCAGTACTTC	CARTPGLTGGYEQYF
.	TRBV5-1	.	TRBJ2-7	TGCGCCAGCAGCCCGGGGAACTACGAGCAGTACTTC	CASSPGNYEQYF
.	TRBV5-6	.	TRBJ2-2	TGTGCCAGCAGCTTGAGGGGGGGGGCGAACACCGGGGAGCTGTTTTTT	CASSLRGGANTGELFF
.	TRBV9	.	TRBJ2-5	TGTGCCAGCAGCGTAGGGGGGGCAGGGGGGAACCAAGAGACCCAGTACTTC	CASSVGGAGGNQETQYF
.	TRBV7-2	.	TRBJ1-1	TGTGCCAGCAGCCTAGGTGGCGGAAACCCGATGGCTTTCTTT	CASSLGGGNPMAFF
once	TRBV4-1	TRBD1	TRBJ1-5	TGCGCCAGCAGCCAAATAATAGGGACAGGTCAGCCCCAGCATTTT	CASSQIIGTGQPQHF
.	TRBV19	.	TRBJ1-2	TGTGCCAGTAGTATAGGAGGTCTCGCTAACTATGGCTACACCTTC	CASSIGGLANYGYTF
.	TRBV11-2	.	TRBJ2-5	TGTGCCAGCAGCGACCTCTCCGGGAGTCAAGAGACCCAGTACTTC	CASSDLSGSQETQYF
.	TRBV7-8	.	TRBJ2-3	TGTGCCAGCAGCTTTTGGGAACTAGCTATAGATACGCAGTATTTT	CASSFWELAIDTQYF
.	TRBV19	.	TRBJ1-5	TGTGCCAGTAGTATTGGGGGGAGGGGGATGGGACAGCCCCAGCATTTT	CASSIGGRGMGQPQHF
.	TRBV6-5	.	TRBJ1-2	TGTGCCAGCAGTTACTCGTTTAATGAGGGCACCTATGGCTACACCTTC	CASSYSFNEGTYGYTF
.	TRBV11-2	TRBD1	TRBJ1-1	TGTGCCAGCAGCTCGGACAGGGGGCACCCTGAAGCTTTCTTT	CASSSDRGHPEAFF
few	TRBV25-1	.	TRBJ2-2	TGTGCCAGCAGTGAATATCTAGCCAACACCGGGGAGCTGTTTTTT	CASSEYLANTGELFF
few	TRBV10-3	.	TRBJ1-4	TGTGCCATCAGGCAGGGGCTAGATACAACTAATGAAAAACTGTTTTTT	CAIRQGLDTTNEKLFF